The 10 T cell receptor beta chains reported below all come from one sample, sequenced in a study of T cell clonality in common variable immunodeficiency. The table came from immunoSEQ multiplex PCR; TCRdb's copy has only in-frame clones and leaves some out. Sampling found about 32,000 clones, none seen once. The sequenced sample was peripheral blood mononuclear cells. The receptors derive from a person aged 18-69 years in good health.

This clone was found many times. The CDR3 bases that were read are TGTGCCAGCAGTTTAACCGAGCAGGGGGCAGGTGAG. As protein: CASSLTEQGAGE. The CDR3 as a whole reads CASSLTEQGAGEQFF. The chain joins TRBV12-3 or TRBV12-4 to TRBJ2-1; 8 bases match TRBD1. The sequenced fragment ends 3 residues before the CDR3 boundary, so the rest is inferred from the germline J gene. This CDR3 is built from 15 residues. Unmatched junction bases numbered 9, after V lost 2 bases and J lost 9 bases.

This clone was seen many times. This chain's CDR3 is CSAQEGLQETQYF. CDR3 DNA (partial): TGCAGTGCCCAGGAGGGGCTACAAGAGACC. This chain joins TRBV20-1 and TRBJ2-5; TRBD2 is a possible D gene (6 bases). Sequencing ends 3 residues short of the CDR3 end; the germline J gene provides the rest. From germline, CDR1 is DFQATT and CDR2 SNEGSKA (reference sequence). V gave up 6 bases and J gave up 2 bases, with 13 bases separating them. This CDR3 is 13 amino acids long.

This clone was observed at least ten times. The CDR3 goes on 3 residues after the read ends, and that part is filled in from the germline J gene. The genes are TRBV19 and TRBJ2-3; weak D call: TRBD2 (5 bases). Trimming pared 9 bases from V and 3 bases from J, leaving 16 bases between. CDR3 length: 14 residues. Germline V CDR1 and CDR2: LNHDA, SQIVND (reference sequence). The sequenced CDR3 bases are TGTGCCAGCAAGTCTTGGACTGCTACAGATACG. Translated: CASKSWTATDT. The complete CDR3 sequence is CASKSWTATDTQYF.

In its sample, this clone was seen many times. The sequence runs out 3 residues before the end of the CDR3; the remainder is reconstructed from the germline J gene. This chain uses TRBV20-1 with TRBJ2-3, with 9 bases matching TRBD2. There are 17 residues in the CDR3. Per germline, CDR1 DFQATT and CDR2 SNEGSKA (reference sequence). The CDR3 is CSARPGLAGFIQETQYF. The CDR3 DNA, read in part, is TGCAGTGCTCGACCGGGGCTAGCGGGATTTATTCAAGAGACG.

This clone has at least ten counts. Coverage ceases 3 residues before the CDR3 finishes, and the germline J gene fills in the end. The chain uses TRBV12-3 or TRBV12-4 and TRBJ2-3; tentative D call: TRBD1 (5 bases). V was shortened by 4 bases and J by 2 bases, with 16 bases between the two germline ends. This CDR3 region has 16 residues. The CDR3 DNA, read in part, is TGTGCCAGCAGTTCTCCGTGGGGCGGTTCCACAGATACG. Encoded protein: CASSSPWGGSTDT. The whole CDR3 region reads CASSSPWGGSTDTQYF.

Worth noting for this clone: Read data end 3 residues before the CDR3 end; the end is taken from the germline J gene. The chain has TRBV2 and TRBJ1-1, with D maybe TRBD1 (5 bases). Germline CDR1 SNHLY, CDR2 FYNNEI. Trimming took off 7 bases at V and 1 base at J, with 10 bases between the two ends. This CDR3 has 13 residues. The CDR3 loop reads CASKGLGNTEAFF. The CDR3 DNA, read in part, is TGTGCCAGCAAGGGGTTAGGGAACACTGAA.

This clone turned up a few times. With the read ending 3 residues before the CDR3 end, the germline J gene is used to fill in that end. The rearrangement uses TRBV5-1 and TRBJ1-2; 7 positions agree with TRBD1. Germline CDR1 SGHRS, CDR2 YFSETQ. The CDR3 covers 15 residues. The CDR3 reads CASSLGGDRIETYTF. The part of the CDR3 DNA that was read is TGCGCCAGCAGCTTGGGAGGGGACAGAATAGAGACC.

Points on this clone: The read halts 3 residues ahead of the CDR3 end, with the missing end drawn from the germline J gene. The J gene is TRBJ2-7, the V gene TRBV4-2; TRBD2 matches 14 bases. The CDR3 consists of 20 residues. Trimming took 4 bases from V and 2 from J; bases not matched to a gene: 16. Germline CDR1 is LGHNA and CDR2 is YNFKEQ. The CDR3 bases that were read are TGTGCCAGCAGCCCGGGAATGTTGGGACTAGCGGGAGCCTCGGCCTACGAG. It translates to CASSPGMLGLAGASAYE. In full, the CDR3 is CASSPGMLGLAGASAYEQYF.

This clone was detected a few times. With the read ending 3 residues before the CDR3 end, the germline J gene is used to fill in that end. The chain combines TRBV10-2 with TRBJ2-7, with D perhaps TRBD1 (9 bases). The CDR3 has 17 amino acids. V was trimmed by 3 bases and J by 4 bases, leaving 22 bases between them. Germline V gene lookup returns CDR1 WSHSY and CDR2 SAAADI. CDR3 bases read: TGCGCCAGCAGTGAAGCGGGGGTCGGGACAGGGTCTTACGAG. The encoded protein is CASSEAGVGTGSYE. The entire CDR3 sequence reads CASSEAGVGTGSYEQYF.

This clone was seen ten or more times. The read ends 3 residues shy of where the CDR3 ends; the end is completed using the germline J gene. This chain connects TRBV6-1 to TRBJ2-1, with D perhaps TRBD1 (5 bases). V was shortened by 0 bases and J by 9 bases, with 18 bases between the two germline ends. The CDR3 is 16 amino acids. Germline CDR1 reads MNHNS; CDR2 reads SASEGT. This CDR3 is CASSEASRQGSSEQFF. The sequenced part of the CDR3 DNA is TGTGCCAGCAGTGAAGCCTCCCGGCAGGGCAGCAGTGAG.